A selection of T cell receptor beta chains follows, all from one sample in a study of shared clonotypes between healthy human individuals. Sequencing was performed with immunoSEQ multiplex PCR; in TCRdb, only in-frame clones are kept and a portion is missing. Of about 2.2 million clones detected, around 93% appear once; the ten largest clones hold around 1.7%. Sequenced material: naive CD8+ T cells from PBMCs. These receptor sequences come from a young man in good health. Some clones in this sample may be carry-over from other donors' samples. Both conserved end residues are part of each CDR3. A D gene is named only where the DNA matches it firmly. Not all rows give a size; the values are once, few, many and, for expanded clones, a class.

D gene	V gene	clone size	J gene	CDR3 protein	CDR3 DNA
TRBD2	TRBV28	NA	TRBJ2-1	CASSRTSGRKRGNEQFF	TGTGCCAGCAGTCGGACTAGCGGGAGGAAACGGGGGAATGAGCAGTTCTTC
NA	TRBV7-7	NA	TRBJ1-3	CASSPGLGGLGDTIYF	TGTGCCAGCAGCCCAGGCCTCGGGGGCCTAGGGGACACCATATATTTT
NA	TRBV6-5	NA	TRBJ1-3	CASTNEATAGNTIYF	TGTGCCAGCACTAACGAGGCGACCGCCGGAAACACCATATATTTT
NA	TRBV28	NA	TRBJ2-7	CASSYRRGLTYEQYF	TGTGCCAGCAGTTACAGAAGGGGGTTGACCTACGAGCAGTACTTC
NA	TRBV27	NA	TRBJ2-7	CASSPGAVYEQYF	TGTGCCAGTAGTCCCGGGGCTGTCTACGAGCAGTACTTC
NA	TRBV4-1	NA	TRBJ2-7	CASSPSRDRPYEQYF	TGCGCCAGCAGCCCCTCCCGAGACAGACCCTACGAGCAGTACTTC
NA	TRBV7-9	NA	TRBJ2-3	CASSFRRIREKDTQYF	TGTGCCAGCAGCTTTCGAAGGATTCGGGAGAAGGATACGCAGTATTTT
TRBD1	TRBV14	once	TRBJ2-7	CASSKTAGTGNEQYF	TGTGCCAGCAGCAAAACGGCCGGGACAGGCAACGAGCAGTACTTC
NA	TRBV9	NA	TRBJ1-1	CASSPSSRREAFF	TGTGCCAGCAGCCCATCAAGTCGGCGGGAAGCTTTCTTT
NA	TRBV28	NA	TRBJ2-5	CASSYSGQETQYF	TGTGCCAGCAGTTACAGCGGCCAAGAGACCCAGTACTTC
NA	TRBV6-1	once	TRBJ1-2	CASSRTANYGYTF	TGTGCCAGCAGTCGGACCGCTAACTATGGCTACACCTTC
NA	TRBV9	NA	TRBJ2-7	CASSVGAESYEQYF	TGTGCCAGCAGCGTAGGGGCCGAGTCCTACGAGCAGTACTTC
TRBD1	TRBV4-2	NA	TRBJ2-3	CASSQEQGDTQYF	TGTGCCAGCAGCCAAGAACAGGGGGATACGCAGTATTTT
TRBD1	TRBV10-3	NA	TRBJ1-1	CAIKGQGAKDTEAFF	TGTGCCATCAAAGGACAGGGGGCGAAGGACACTGAAGCTTTCTTT
TRBD1	TRBV7-3	NA	TRBJ2-2	CASSLTRRDRYLKELFF	TGTGCCAGCAGCTTAACGAGAAGGGACAGATACCTCAAGGAGCTGTTTTTT
NA	TRBV5-6	NA	TRBJ1-1	CASSFGSSYTEAFF	TGTGCCAGCAGCTTCGGCAGTTCGTACACTGAAGCTTTCTTT
TRBD2	TRBV14	NA	TRBJ2-1	CASSQQAGGPYNEQFF	TGTGCCAGCAGCCAACAGGCGGGAGGGCCTTACAATGAGCAGTTCTTC
NA	TRBV28	NA	TRBJ1-5	CASSLLQDSNQPQHF	TGTGCCAGCAGTTTGTTACAGGATAGCAATCAGCCCCAGCATTTT
NA	TRBV5-4	NA	TRBJ2-7	CASSRDALEEQYF	TGTGCCAGCAGCAGAGATGCCTTGGAGGAGCAGTACTTC
TRBD1	TRBV28	NA	TRBJ2-7	CASSEQGMSYEQYF	TGTGCCAGCAGTGAACAGGGGATGTCCTACGAGCAGTACTTC
NA	TRBV9	few	TRBJ2-2	CASSTNTGELFF	TGTGCCAGCAGCACGAACACCGGGGAGCTGTTTTTT
NA	TRBV7-9	NA	TRBJ1-1	CASIPPRDHTEAFF	TGTGCCAGCATCCCGCCCAGGGACCACACTGAAGCTTTCTTT
NA	TRBV7-3	NA	TRBJ2-5	CASSLTSGYQETQYF	TGTGCCAGCAGCTTAACTAGTGGGTACCAAGAGACCCAGTACTTC
TRBD2	TRBV7-9	NA	TRBJ2-1	CASISGGSDNEQFF	TGTGCCAGCATTTCGGGCGGGAGCGACAATGAGCAGTTCTTC
NA	TRBV5-6	NA	TRBJ1-5	CASSSGYGGPQHF	TGTGCCAGCAGCTCAGGGTATGGTGGACCCCAGCATTTT
NA	TRBV28	NA	TRBJ2-1	CASSLVGHSYNEQFF	TGTGCCAGCAGTTTAGTGGGACACTCCTACAATGAGCAGTTCTTC
TRBD1	TRBV2	NA	TRBJ2-1	CASQGARTKYQGNEQFF	TGTGCCAGCCAGGGGGCAAGGACAAAGTACCAAGGGAATGAGCAGTTCTTC